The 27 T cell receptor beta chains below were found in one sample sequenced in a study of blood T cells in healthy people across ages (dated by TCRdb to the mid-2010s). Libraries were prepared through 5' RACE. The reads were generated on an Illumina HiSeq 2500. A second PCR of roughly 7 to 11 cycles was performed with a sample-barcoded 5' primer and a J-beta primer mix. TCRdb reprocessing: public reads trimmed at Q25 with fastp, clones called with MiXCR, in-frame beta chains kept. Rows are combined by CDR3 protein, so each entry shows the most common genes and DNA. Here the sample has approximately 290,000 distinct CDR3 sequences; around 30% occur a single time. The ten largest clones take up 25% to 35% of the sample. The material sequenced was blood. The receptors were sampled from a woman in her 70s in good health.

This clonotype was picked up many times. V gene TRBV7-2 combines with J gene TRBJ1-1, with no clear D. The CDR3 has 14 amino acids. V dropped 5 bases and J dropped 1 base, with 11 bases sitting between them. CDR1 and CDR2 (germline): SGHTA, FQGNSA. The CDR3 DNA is TGTGCCAGCAGCGTTTTCATGTCGAACACTGAAGCTTTCTTT. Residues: CASSVFMSNTEAFF.

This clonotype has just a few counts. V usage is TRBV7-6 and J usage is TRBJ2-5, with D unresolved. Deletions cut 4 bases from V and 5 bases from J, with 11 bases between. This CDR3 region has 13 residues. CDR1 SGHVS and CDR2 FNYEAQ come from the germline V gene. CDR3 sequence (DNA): TGTGCCAGCAGCTGGGCTAGGCAGGAGACCCAGTACTTC. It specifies CASSWARQETQYF.

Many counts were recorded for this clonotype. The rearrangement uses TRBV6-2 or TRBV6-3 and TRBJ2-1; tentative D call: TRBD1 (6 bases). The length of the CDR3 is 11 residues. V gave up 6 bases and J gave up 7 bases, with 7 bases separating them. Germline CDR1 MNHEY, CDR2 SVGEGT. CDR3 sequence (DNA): TGTGCCAGCAGAAGGGGGAATGAGCAGTTCTTC. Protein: CASRRGNEQFF.

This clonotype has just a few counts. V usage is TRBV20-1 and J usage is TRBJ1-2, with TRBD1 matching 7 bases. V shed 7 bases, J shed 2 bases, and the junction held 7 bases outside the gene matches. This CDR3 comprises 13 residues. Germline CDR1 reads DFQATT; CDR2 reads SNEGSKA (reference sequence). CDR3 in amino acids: CSVGDSHNYGYTF. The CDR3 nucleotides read TGCAGTGTAGGGGACAGCCACAACTATGGCTACACCTTC.

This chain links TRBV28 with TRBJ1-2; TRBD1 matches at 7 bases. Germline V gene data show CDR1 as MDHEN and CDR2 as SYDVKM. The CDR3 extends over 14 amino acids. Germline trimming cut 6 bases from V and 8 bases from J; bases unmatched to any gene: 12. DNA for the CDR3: TGTGCCAGCAGAGGGGGACAGTTCACGGGAGGCTACACCTTC. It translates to CASRGGQFTGGYTF.

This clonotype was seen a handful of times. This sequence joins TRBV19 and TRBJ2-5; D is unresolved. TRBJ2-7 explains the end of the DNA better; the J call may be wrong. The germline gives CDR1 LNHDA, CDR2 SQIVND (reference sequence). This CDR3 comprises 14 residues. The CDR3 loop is CASSAPGLSYEQYF. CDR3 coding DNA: TGTGCCAGTAGTGCCCCGGGTCTCTCCTACGAGCAGTACTTC.

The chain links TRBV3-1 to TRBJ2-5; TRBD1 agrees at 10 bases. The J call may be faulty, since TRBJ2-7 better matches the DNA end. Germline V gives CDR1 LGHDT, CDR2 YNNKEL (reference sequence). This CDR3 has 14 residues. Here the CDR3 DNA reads TGTGCCAGCAGCCTGGGACAGGGGAACTACGAGCAGTACTTC. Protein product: CASSLGQGNYEQYF.

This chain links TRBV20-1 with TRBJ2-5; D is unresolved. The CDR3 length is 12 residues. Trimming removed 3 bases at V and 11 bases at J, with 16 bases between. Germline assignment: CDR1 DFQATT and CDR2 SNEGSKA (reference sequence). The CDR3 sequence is CSASPRVPEQYF. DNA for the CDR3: TGCAGTGCTAGTCCCAGAGTACCTGAACAGTACTTC.

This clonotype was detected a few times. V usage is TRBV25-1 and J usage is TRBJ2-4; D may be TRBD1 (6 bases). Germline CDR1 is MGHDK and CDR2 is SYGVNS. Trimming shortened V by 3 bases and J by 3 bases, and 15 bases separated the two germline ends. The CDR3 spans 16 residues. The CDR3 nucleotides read TGTGCCAGCAGTGACCTGGGGGCCGATGGCAAAAACATTCAGTACTTC. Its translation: CASSDLGADGKNIQYF.

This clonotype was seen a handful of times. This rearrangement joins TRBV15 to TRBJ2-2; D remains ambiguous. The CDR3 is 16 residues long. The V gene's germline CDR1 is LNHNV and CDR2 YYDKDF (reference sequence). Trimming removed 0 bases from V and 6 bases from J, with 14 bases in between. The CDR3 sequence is CATSRDRLVGAGELFF. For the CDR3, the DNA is TGTGCCACCAGCAGAGATCGCCTGGTAGGCGCCGGGGAGCTGTTTTTT. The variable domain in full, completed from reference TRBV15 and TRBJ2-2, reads DAMVIQNPRYQVTQFGKPVTLSCSQTLNHNVMYWYQQKSSQAPKLLFHYYDKDFNNEADTPDNFQSRRPNTSFCFLDIRSPGLGDTAMYLCATSRDRLVGAGELFFGEGSRLTVL.

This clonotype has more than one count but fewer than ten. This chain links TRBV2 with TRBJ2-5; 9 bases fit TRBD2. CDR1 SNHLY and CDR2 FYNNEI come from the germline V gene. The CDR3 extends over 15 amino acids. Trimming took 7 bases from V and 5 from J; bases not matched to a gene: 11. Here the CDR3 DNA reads TGTGCCAGCAACAGAATAGCGGGAGCTGGGGAGACCCAGTACTTC. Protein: CASNRIAGAGETQYF.

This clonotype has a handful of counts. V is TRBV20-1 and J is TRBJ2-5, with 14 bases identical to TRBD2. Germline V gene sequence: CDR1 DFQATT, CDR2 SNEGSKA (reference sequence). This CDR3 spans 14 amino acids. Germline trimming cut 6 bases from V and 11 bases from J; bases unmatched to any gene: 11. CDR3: CSAETSGRAKAQYF. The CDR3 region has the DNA TGCAGTGCGGAGACTAGCGGGAGGGCCAAGGCTCAGTACTTC.

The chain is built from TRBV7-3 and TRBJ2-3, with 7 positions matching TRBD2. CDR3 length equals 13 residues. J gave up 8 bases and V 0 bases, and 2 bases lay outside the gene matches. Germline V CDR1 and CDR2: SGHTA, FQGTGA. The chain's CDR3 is CASSLTSGGTQYF. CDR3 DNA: TGTGCCAGCAGCTTAACATCGGGGGGTACGCAGTATTTT.

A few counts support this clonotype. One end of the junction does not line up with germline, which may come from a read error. In DNA form, the CDR3 reads TGTGCTAGCAGCTTAGGAGGGACAGGCACAGATACGCAGTATTTT. The encoded protein is CASSLGGTGTDTQYF. This chain links TRBV7-7 with TRBJ2-3, with D tentatively TRBD1 (7 bases). The CDR3 is made up of 15 amino acids. Germline lookup yields CDR1 SSHAT and CDR2 FNYEAQ (reference sequence).

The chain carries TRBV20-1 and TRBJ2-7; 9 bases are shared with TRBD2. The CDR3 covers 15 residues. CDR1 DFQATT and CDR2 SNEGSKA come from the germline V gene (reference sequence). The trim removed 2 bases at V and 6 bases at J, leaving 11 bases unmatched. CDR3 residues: CSARKTSGSRIEQYF. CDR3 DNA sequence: TGCAGTGCTAGAAAGACTAGCGGTTCACGAATCGAGCAGTACTTC.

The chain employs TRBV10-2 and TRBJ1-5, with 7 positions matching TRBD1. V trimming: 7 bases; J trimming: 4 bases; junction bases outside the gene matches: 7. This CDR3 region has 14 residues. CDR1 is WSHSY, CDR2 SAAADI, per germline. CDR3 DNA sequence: TGCGCCAGCAAAGGGACAGTCGATAATCAGCCCCAGCATTTT. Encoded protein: CASKGTVDNQPQHF.

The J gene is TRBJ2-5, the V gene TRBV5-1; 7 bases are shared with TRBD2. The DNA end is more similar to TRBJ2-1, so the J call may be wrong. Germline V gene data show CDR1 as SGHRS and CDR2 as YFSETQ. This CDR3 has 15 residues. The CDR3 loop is CASSSWTSGEDEQFF. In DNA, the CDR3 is TGCGCCAGCAGCTCCTGGACTAGTGGCGAAGATGAGCAGTTCTTC.

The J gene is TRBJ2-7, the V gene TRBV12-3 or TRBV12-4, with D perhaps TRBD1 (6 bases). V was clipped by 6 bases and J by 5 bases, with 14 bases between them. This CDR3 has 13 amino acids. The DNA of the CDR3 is TGTGCCAGCAGCCACAGGGTCTTAAACGAGCAGTACTTC. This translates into CASSHRVLNEQYF.

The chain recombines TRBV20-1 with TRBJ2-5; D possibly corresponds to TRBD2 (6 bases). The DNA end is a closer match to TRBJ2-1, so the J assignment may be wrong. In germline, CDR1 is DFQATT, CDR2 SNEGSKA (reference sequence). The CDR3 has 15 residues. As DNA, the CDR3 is TGCAGTGCTGGTCCGCCGGGACTCGCCTCGAGTGAGCAGTTCTTC. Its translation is CSAGPPGLASSEQFF.

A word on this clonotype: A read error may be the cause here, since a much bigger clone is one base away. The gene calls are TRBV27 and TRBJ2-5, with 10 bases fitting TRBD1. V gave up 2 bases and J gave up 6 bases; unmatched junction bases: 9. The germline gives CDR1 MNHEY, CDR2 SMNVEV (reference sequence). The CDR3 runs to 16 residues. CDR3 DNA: TGTGCCAGCAGTTTAGAGGGACAGGGGCCCGGAAAGACCCAGTACTTC. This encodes CASSLEGQGPGKTQYF.

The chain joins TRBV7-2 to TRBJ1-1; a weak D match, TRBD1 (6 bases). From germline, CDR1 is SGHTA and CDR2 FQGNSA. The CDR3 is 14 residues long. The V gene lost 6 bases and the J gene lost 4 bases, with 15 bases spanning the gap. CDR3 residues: CASRTGQGITEAFF. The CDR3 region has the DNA TGTGCCAGCAGAACAGGGCAGGGTATCACTGAAGCTTTCTTT.

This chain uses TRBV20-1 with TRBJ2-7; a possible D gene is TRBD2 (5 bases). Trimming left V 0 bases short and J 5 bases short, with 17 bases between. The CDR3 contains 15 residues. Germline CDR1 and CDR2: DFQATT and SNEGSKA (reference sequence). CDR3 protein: CSARDPSGNLNEQYF. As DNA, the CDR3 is TGCAGTGCTAGAGATCCGTCGGGGAATCTTAACGAGCAGTACTTC.

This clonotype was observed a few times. The DNA for the CDR3 is TGTGCCAGCAGTACTACAGGGTCGGGTGAAAAACTGTTTTTT. Protein: CASSTTGSGEKLFF. V is TRBV7-9 and J is TRBJ1-4; a possible D gene is TRBD1 (6 bases). Trimming removed 6 bases at V and 7 bases at J, with 15 bases between. From germline, CDR1 is SEHNR and CDR2 FQNEAQ (reference sequence). The CDR3 has 14 amino acids.

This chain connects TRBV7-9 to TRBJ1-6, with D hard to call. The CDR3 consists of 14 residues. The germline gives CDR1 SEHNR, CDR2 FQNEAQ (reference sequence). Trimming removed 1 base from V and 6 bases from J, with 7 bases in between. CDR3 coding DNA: TGTGCCAGCAGCTTAGACACAATTAATTCACCCCTCCACTTT. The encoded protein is CASSLDTINSPLHF. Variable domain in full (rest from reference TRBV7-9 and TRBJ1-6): DTGVSQNPRHKITKRGQNVTFRCDPISEHNRLYWYRQTLGQGPEFLTYFQNEAQLEKSRLLSDRFSAERPKGSFSTLEIQRTEQGDSAMYLCASSLDTINSPLHFGNGTRLTVT.

CDR3 in DNA: TGTGCCAGCAGCTTAGGAGCGTGGGGACGCCAAGAGACCCAGTACTTC. Its translation is CASSLGAWGRQETQYF. The chain couples TRBV7-2 to TRBJ2-5, with D possibly called TRBD1 or TRBD2 (5 bases each). This CDR3 region has 16 residues. Trimming left V 1 base short and J 1 base short, with 13 bases between. Germline lookup yields CDR1 SGHTA and CDR2 FQGNSA.

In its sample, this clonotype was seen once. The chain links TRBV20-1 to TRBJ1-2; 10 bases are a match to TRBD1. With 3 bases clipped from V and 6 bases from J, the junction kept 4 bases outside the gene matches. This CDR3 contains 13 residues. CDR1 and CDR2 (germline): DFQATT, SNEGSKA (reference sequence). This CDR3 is CSARGGTGDGYTF. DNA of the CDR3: TGCAGTGCTAGGGGGGGGACAGGGGATGGCTACACCTTC.

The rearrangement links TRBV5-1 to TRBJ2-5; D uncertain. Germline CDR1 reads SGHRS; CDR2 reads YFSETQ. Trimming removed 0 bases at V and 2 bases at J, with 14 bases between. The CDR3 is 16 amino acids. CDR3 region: CASSLANPTPQETQYF. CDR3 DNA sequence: TGCGCCAGCAGCTTGGCGAATCCGACACCTCAAGAGACCCAGTACTTC.